The TCR beta chain under discussion was sequenced for a study of blood T cell repertoires in COVID-19. Across the study: From the United States, Italy and Spain came samples of acute and convalescent COVID-19.

This clone was counted a single time. Study processing details: Estimation of nucleated cell counts was performed using reference gene primer amplification. The table came from immunoSEQ multiplex PCR; TCRdb's copy has only in-frame clones and leaves some out. That table is the source of V, J and clone size, and D and trimming were worked out from the DNA. The sample lists some 350,000 clones; around four fifths were seen once. V gave up 4 bases and J gave up 8 bases; unmatched junction bases: 6. CDR3 length: 14 amino acids. The germline CDR1 and CDR2 sequences are LGHNA and YSLEER. This chain uses TRBV4-3 with TRBJ1-4; 8 bases line up with TRBD1. The sample consisted of peripheral blood. The TCR was taken from a man under 40 with active or convalescent COVID-19. In nucleotides, the CDR3 is TGCGCCAGCAGCCTGACAGGGGATGGCGAAAAACTGTTTTTT. Translation: CASSLTGDGEKLFF.